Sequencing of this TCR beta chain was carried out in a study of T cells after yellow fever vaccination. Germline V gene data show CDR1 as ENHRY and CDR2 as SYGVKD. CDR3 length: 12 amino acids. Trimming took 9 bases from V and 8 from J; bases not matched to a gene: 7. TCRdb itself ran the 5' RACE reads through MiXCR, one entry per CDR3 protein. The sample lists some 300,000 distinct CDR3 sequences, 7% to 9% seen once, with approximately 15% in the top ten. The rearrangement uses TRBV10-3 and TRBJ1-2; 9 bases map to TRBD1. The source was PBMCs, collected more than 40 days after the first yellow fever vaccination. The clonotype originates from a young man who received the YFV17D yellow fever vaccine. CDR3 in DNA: TGTGCCATGCAACAGGGGGCGGACGGCTACACCTTC. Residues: CAMQQGADGYTF.